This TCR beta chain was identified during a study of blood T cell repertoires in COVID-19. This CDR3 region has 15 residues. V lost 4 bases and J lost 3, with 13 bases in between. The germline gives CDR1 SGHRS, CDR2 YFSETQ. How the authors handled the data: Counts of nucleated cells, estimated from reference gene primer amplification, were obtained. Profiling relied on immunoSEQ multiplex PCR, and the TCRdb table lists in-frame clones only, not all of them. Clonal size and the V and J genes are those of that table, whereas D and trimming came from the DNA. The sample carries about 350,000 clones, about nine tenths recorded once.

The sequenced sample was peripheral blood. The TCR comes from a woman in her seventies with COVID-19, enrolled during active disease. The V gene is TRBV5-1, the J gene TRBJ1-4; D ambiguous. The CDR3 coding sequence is TGCGCCAGCAGCCCTCGCGGGCAGGCTAATGAAAAACTGTTTTTT. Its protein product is CASSPRGQANEKLFF.